The 28 T cell receptor beta chains below all came from one sample that was sequenced in a study of beta chain features in type 1 diabetes. Study findings and constraints: In all four CD4+ subsets, TCRB CDR3 length was significantly, moderately reduced in type 1 diabetes.

Expressed TCRB transcripts were sequenced because the isolated RNA had all been reverse transcribed beforehand. Assay used: immunoSEQ multiplex PCR; TCRdb lists only in-frame clones, some missing. The sample records over 650,000 clones, more than 12% being singletons. Their cognate antigens are unknown. The sample consisted of naive CD4+ T cells from blood. The receptors originated from a man between 18 and 29 years old with type 1 diabetes.

This chain connects TRBV5-1 to TRBJ1-1; 7 bases line up with TRBD1. The V and J ends lost 3 bases and 1 base, in that order; junction bases with no gene match: 12. Germline V gene data show CDR1 as SGHRS and CDR2 as YFSETQ. The length of the CDR3 is 17 residues. The DNA for the CDR3 is TGCGCCAGCAGCTCCGGGACAGACCCCTGGGGGAACACTGAAGCTTTCTTT. Its translation is CASSSGTDPWGNTEAFF.

This clone was observed a few times. The genes are TRBV5-4 and TRBJ2-5; D unclear. The V end was cut by 4 bases, the J end by 2 bases, with 6 bases between. Germline loops: CDR1 SGHNT, CDR2 YYREEE (reference sequence). The CDR3 spans 12 residues. The CDR3 protein is CASSATQETQYF. In DNA, the CDR3 is TGTGCCAGCAGCGCCACGCAAGAGACCCAGTACTTC.

The sample holds a few counts of this clone. The chain uses TRBV19 and TRBJ2-1; TRBD2 matches at 9 bases. J lost 0 bases, V lost 5 bases, and 11 bases had no gene match. This CDR3 comprises 18 residues. The germline gives CDR1 LNHDA, CDR2 SQIVND (reference sequence). The CDR3 DNA sequence: TGTGCCAGTAGTTGGGGCCCTAGCGGGGATTACTCCTACAATGAGCAGTTCTTC. Amino acid sequence: CASSWGPSGDYSYNEQFF.

As to this clone: This CDR3 is also generated by other DNA sequences in the sample. The chain is built from TRBV7-2 and TRBJ2-5; D perhaps matches TRBD1 (6 bases). The CDR3 consists of 13 residues. Between the trimmed V and J ends, which lost 3 bases and 5 bases, there was a span of 10 bases. CDR1 is SGHTA, CDR2 FQGNSA, per germline. Here the CDR3 reads CASSFRGQETQYF. The CDR3 DNA is TGTGCCAGCAGCTTCAGGGGTCAGGAGACCCAGTACTTC.

This clone was recorded a few times. The chain joins TRBV6-5 to TRBJ2-3; D ambiguous. Per the germline V gene, CDR1 is MNHEY and CDR2 is SVGAGI. The CDR3 length is 13 residues. Trimming removed 2 bases at V and 7 bases at J, with 10 bases between. CDR3 sequence: CASSYTSRNTQYF. DNA of the CDR3: TGTGCCAGCAGTTACACCTCGCGAAATACGCAGTATTTT.

This clone was recorded a few times. The chain joins TRBV29-1 to TRBJ2-6, with D possibly being TRBD1 (6 bases). The V end was cut by 4 bases, the J end by 0 bases, with 13 bases between. Germline V gives CDR1 SQVTM, CDR2 ANQGSEA. The CDR3 covers 16 residues. The CDR3 bases are TGCAGCGTTGGAGGGACACCCAGCTCTGGGGCCAACGTCCTGACTTTC. Translated: CSVGGTPSSGANVLTF. The variable domain in full, with the rest retrieved from reference TRBV29-1 and TRBJ2-6, is SAVISQKPSRDICQRGTSLTIQCQVDSQVTMMFWYRQQPGQSLTLIATANQGSEATYESGFVIDKFPISRPNLTFSTLTVSNMSPEDSSIYLCSVGGTPSSGANVLTFGAGSRLTVL.

The V call is TRBV6-5, the J call TRBJ2-2; D remains unclear. The V end lost 6 bases, the J end lost 6 bases, and 11 bases lay between the germline ends. CDR3 length equals 13 residues. Germline CDR1 MNHEY, CDR2 SVGAGI. CDR3 nucleotide sequence: TGTGCCAGCAGGTTTTCATTGGCCGGGGAGCTGTTTTTT. Its protein is CASRFSLAGELFF.

The gene calls are TRBV2 and TRBJ2-1; 11 bases fit TRBD2. V shed 1 base, J shed 9 bases, and the junction held 5 bases outside the gene matches. The CDR3 runs to 15 residues. Germline assignment: CDR1 SNHLY and CDR2 FYNNEI. The DNA of the CDR3 is TGTGCCAGCAGTGAAGGGGTAGCGGGAGGGGCTGAGCAGTTCTTC. Translation: CASSEGVAGGAEQFF. The entire variable domain, with the rest obtained from reference TRBV2 and TRBJ2-1, is as follows: EPEVTQTPSHQVTQMGQEVILRCVPISNHLYFYWYRQILGQKVEFLVSFYNNEISEKSEIFDDQFSVERPDGSNFTLKIRSTKLEDSAMYFCASSEGVAGGAEQFFGPGTRLTVL.

This clone has a handful of counts. The rearrangement joins TRBV28 to TRBJ2-1; possibly TRBD1 for D (6 bases). Germline loops: CDR1 MDHEN, CDR2 SYDVKM. CDR3 length: 13 residues. The V gene lost 4 bases and the J gene lost 9 bases, with 13 bases spanning the gap. The CDR3 reads CASSSRTGFEQFF. CDR3 nucleotides: TGTGCCAGCAGTTCCCGCACAGGGTTTGAGCAGTTCTTC.

Only a few counts were recorded for this clone. The J gene is TRBJ1-2, the V gene TRBV9; D not certain. V dropped 4 bases and J dropped 3 bases, with 10 bases sitting between them. CDR3 size: 13 residues. Per the germline V gene, CDR1 is SGDLS and CDR2 is YYNGEE. CDR3 in amino acids: CASSFGRHYGYTF. DNA for the CDR3: TGTGCCAGCAGCTTCGGACGGCACTATGGCTACACCTTC.

This clone occurred a few times. The rearrangement links TRBV25-1 to TRBJ2-7; TRBD1 agrees at 9 bases. This CDR3 has 15 residues. V lost 1 base to trimming and J lost 3 bases; unmatched junction nucleotides: 4. Germline V gives CDR1 MGHDK, CDR2 SYGVNS. The CDR3 loop is CASSESGDRVYEQYF. DNA of the CDR3: TGTGCCAGCAGTGAATCTGGGGACAGGGTCTACGAGCAGTACTTC.

There are a few counts of this clone. The chain has TRBV9 and TRBJ2-3; the match to TRBD2 covers 7 bases. Germline CDR1 reads SGDLS; CDR2 reads YYNGEE. There are 13 residues in the CDR3. The J segment lost 5 bases and the V segment lost 2 bases, leaving 2 bases of the junction unmatched. As DNA, the CDR3 is TGTGCCAGCAGCGTCCCGGGGGGAGATACGCAGTATTTT. This translates into CASSVPGGDTQYF.

This rearrangement joins TRBV6-1 to TRBJ2-5, with D perhaps assigned TRBD1 or TRBD2 (5 bases each). Per the germline V gene, CDR1 is MNHNS and CDR2 is SASEGT. Between the trimmed V and J ends, which lost 8 bases and 1 base, there was a span of 11 bases. This CDR3 contains 13 residues. The CDR3 protein is CASRGGFQETQYF. CDR3 DNA sequence: TGTGCCAGCCGGGGCGGTTTCCAAGAGACCCAGTACTTC.

This clone was counted once. The rearrangement links TRBV29-1 to TRBJ1-2; D unclear. This CDR3 is built from 11 residues. CDR1 and CDR2 (germline): SQVTM, ANQGSEA. Between the trimmed V and J ends, which lost 6 bases and 6 bases, there was a span of 11 bases. The DNA of the CDR3 is TGCAGCGTGGCCAACGGGAATGGCTACACCTTC. Amino acid sequence: CSVANGNGYTF.

This clone showed up just a few times. The rearrangement joins TRBV7-9 to TRBJ2-4; TRBD1 matches 10 bases. Germline lookup yields CDR1 SEHNR and CDR2 FQNEAQ (reference sequence). V dropped 5 bases and J dropped 8; count of bases not matched to a gene: 12. The CDR3 covers 16 residues. CDR3 DNA sequence: TGTGCCAGCAGCCCAGCGGAGACAGGGGGCCGGGACATTCAGTACTTC. The encoded protein is CASSPAETGGRDIQYF.

This clone has a handful of counts. The V call is TRBV30, the J call TRBJ2-7; D is possibly TRBD2 (6 bases). Germline V CDR1 and CDR2: GTSNPN, SVGIG (reference sequence). This CDR3 has 14 residues. V lost 3 bases and J lost 5, with 17 bases in between. CDR3 region: CAWRKEGAADEQYF. CDR3 DNA: TGTGCCTGGAGAAAGGAGGGAGCCGCGGACGAGCAGTACTTC.

This clone was detected only a few times. The chain recombines TRBV10-3 with TRBJ2-5; TRBD2 aligns across 9 bases. This CDR3 contains 15 residues. The junction had 4 bases not matched to a gene; V was cut back by 3 bases and J by 2 bases. Germline V gives CDR1 ENHRY, CDR2 SYGVKD. Written as DNA, the CDR3 is TGTGCCATCAGTGAAAAGCGGGGGGAACAAGAGACCCAGTACTTC. Translation gives CAISEKRGEQETQYF.

This clone occurred a few times. J is TRBJ2-2 and V is TRBV7-9, with TRBD1 matching over 8 bases. This CDR3 has 13 residues. The germline CDR1 and CDR2 sequences are SEHNR and FQNEAQ (reference sequence). The J segment lost 4 bases and the V segment lost 6 bases, leaving 1 base of the junction unmatched. The CDR3 loop is CASRTGVTGELFF. As DNA, the CDR3 is TGTGCCAGCAGGACAGGGGTCACCGGGGAGCTGTTTTTT.

The rearrangement links TRBV5-1 to TRBJ2-3; the D gene is possibly TRBD1 (5 bases). Trimming removed 0 bases from V and 6 bases from J, with 11 bases in between. The germline CDR1 and CDR2 sequences are SGHRS and YFSETQ. The CDR3 is 14 residues long. CDR3 region: CASSLGGGGDTQYF. The CDR3 DNA sequence: TGCGCCAGCAGCTTGGGGGGCGGCGGCGATACGCAGTATTTT.

The chain is built from TRBV5-1 and TRBJ2-1; 7 bases match TRBD1. The length of the CDR3 is 14 residues. The V and J ends lost 7 bases and 2 bases, in that order; junction bases with no gene match: 6. The germline V gene has CDR1 SGHRS and CDR2 YFSETQ. CDR3 sequence (DNA): TGCGCCAGCGCACCCCAGGGGGCCTACAATGAGCAGTTCTTC. Protein sequence: CASAPQGAYNEQFF.

The chain carries TRBV30 and TRBJ2-5, with TRBD2 matching 7 bases. After removal of 4 bases from V and 5 bases from J, the junction contained 7 bases not matched to a gene. There are 13 residues in the CDR3. CDR1 and CDR2 from the germline V gene are GTSNPN and SVGIG (reference sequence). CDR3 in DNA: TGTGCCTGGACCTTACTAGCGAGGGAGACCCAGTACTTC. This translates into CAWTLLARETQYF. Based on the CDR3 plus reference TRBV30 and TRBJ2-5, the full variable domain is SQTIHQWPATLVQPVGSPLSLECTVEGTSNPNLYWYRQAAGRGLQLLFYSVGIGQISSEVPQNLSASRPQDRQFILSSKKLLLSDSGFYLCAWTLLARETQYFGPGTRLLVL.

In this sample, this clone turned up a few times. This chain links TRBV5-4 with TRBJ2-3; D tentatively fits TRBD1 or TRBD2 (5 bases each). Germline assignment: CDR1 SGHNT and CDR2 YYREEE (reference sequence). The length of the CDR3 is 14 residues. Trimming took off 4 bases at V and 2 bases at J, with 11 bases between the two ends. This CDR3 is CASSRDLSTDTQYF. Here the CDR3 DNA reads TGTGCCAGCAGCAGGGACCTGTCCACAGATACGCAGTATTTT.

The sample holds a few counts of this clone. V usage is TRBV5-1 and J usage is TRBJ2-1, with unresolved D. This CDR3 spans 13 amino acids. V lost 3 bases and J lost 7, with 11 bases in between. Looked up from germline, CDR1 is SGHRS and CDR2 is YFSETQ. CDR3 sequence (DNA): TGCGCCAGCAGCTCCACCGTGTTTAATGAGCAGTTCTTC. As protein: CASSSTVFNEQFF. Full variable domain (rest looked up from reference TRBV5-1 and TRBJ2-1): KAGVTQTPRYLIKTRGQQVTLSCSPISGHRSVSWYQQTPGQGLQFLFEYFSETQRNKGNFPGRFSGRQFSNSRSEMNVSTLELGDSALYLCASSSTVFNEQFFGPGTRLTVL.

The chain recombines TRBV7-2 with TRBJ2-1; D is undetermined. The length of the CDR3 is 12 residues. The V end lost 0 bases, the J end lost 5 bases, and 2 bases lay between the germline ends. From germline, CDR1 is SGHTA and CDR2 FQGNSA. The CDR3: CASSLADNEQFF. In DNA, the CDR3 is TGTGCCAGCAGCTTAGCGGACAATGAGCAGTTCTTC.

V and J are TRBV5-1 and TRBJ2-4; 13 nucleotides agree with TRBD2. CDR1 SGHRS and CDR2 YFSETQ come from the germline V gene. The CDR3 length is 15 residues. With V trimmed by 4 bases and J by 7 bases, 5 bases remained unmatched. The DNA of the CDR3 is TGCGCCAGCAGCGGGGGACTAGCGGGACTGAACATTCAGTACTTC. It specifies CASSGGLAGLNIQYF.

This chain uses TRBV29-1 with TRBJ2-5; D may be TRBD1 (7 bases). This CDR3 has 13 amino acids. Looked up from germline, CDR1 is SQVTM and CDR2 is ANQGSEA. V lost 4 bases, J lost 5 bases, and 14 bases lay in between. The CDR3 spells CSVVEGAGETQYF. Written as DNA, the CDR3 is TGCAGCGTTGTCGAGGGGGCGGGGGAGACCCAGTACTTC.

This chain links TRBV6-1 with TRBJ1-1; unclear D gene. Trimming removed 0 bases at V and 1 base at J, with 9 bases between. Germline CDR1 MNHNS, CDR2 SASEGT. This CDR3 has 15 amino acids. CDR3 nucleotides: TGTGCCAGCAGTGAAGCGCTTGGAGGGAACACTGAAGCTTTCTTT. This encodes CASSEALGGNTEAFF.

V gene TRBV28 combines with J gene TRBJ2-4; 9 bases match TRBD1. CDR1 is MDHEN, CDR2 SYDVKM, per germline. V shed 5 bases, J shed 3 bases, and the junction held 20 bases outside the gene matches. The CDR3 is 20 residues long. The CDR3 bases are TGTGCCAGCAGTCCCCCACACCGGGACAGGGTAAAAGAGGGCAAAAACATTCAGTACTTC. It translates to CASSPPHRDRVKEGKNIQYF.